Shown below are 20 T cell receptor beta chains from a single sample sequenced in a study of T cells after yellow fever vaccination (dated by TCRdb to the late 2010s). Preparation of the library involved 5' RACE. Sequencing relied on an Illumina HiSeq 2500. In TCRdb, the public reads were trimmed at Q25 with fastp and aligned with MiXCR, with productive beta chains retained. Rows are combined by CDR3 protein, so each entry shows the most common genes and DNA. Here the sample has roughly 340,000 distinct CDR3 sequences; 8.7% occur a single time. 15% to 20% of the sample rests with the top ten. Sample treatment or condition, as interpreted from the label and publication: live attenuated yellow fever vaccine strain. The sequencing here drew on PBMCs, taken on the day of the first yellow fever vaccination. The receptors were sampled from a man aged 18 to 35 who received the YFV17D yellow fever vaccine.

The J gene is TRBJ1-1, the V gene TRBV10-3, with a tentative D call TRBD1 (5 bases). Germline V gene data show CDR1 as ENHRY and CDR2 as SYGVKD. V shed 6 bases and J shed 0 bases, with 23 bases lying between them. The CDR3 extends over 18 amino acids. This CDR3 is CAISDDAVGANMNTEAFF. CDR3 sequence (DNA): TGTGCCATCAGCGATGACGCCGTTGGGGCAAACATGAACACTGAAGCTTTCTTT.

This clonotype was counted between two and nine times. The genes are TRBV6-1 and TRBJ2-1; no clear D. CDR1 is MNHNS and CDR2 is SASEGT in the germline V gene. This CDR3 comprises 14 residues. Trimming removed 6 bases at V and 0 bases at J, with 9 bases between. DNA for the CDR3: TGTGCCAGCAGCCCCGCATCCTCCTACAATGAGCAGTTCTTC. Its protein is CASSPASSYNEQFF.

This clonotype was observed many times. V and J are TRBV4-3 and TRBJ2-1, with TRBD1 matching over 10 bases. The CDR3 is made up of 17 amino acids. Germline loops: CDR1 LGHNA, CDR2 YSLEER. J gave up 7 bases and V 0 bases, and 9 bases lay outside the gene matches. CDR3 region: CASSQDRRDRGGNEQFF. CDR3 bases: TGCGCCAGCAGCCAAGATCGGAGGGACAGGGGCGGAAATGAGCAGTTCTTC.

V is TRBV5-1 and J is TRBJ2-5, with 10 bases identical to TRBD2. V lost 4 bases, J lost 5 bases, and 8 bases stayed unmatched. The CDR3 extends over 15 amino acids. From germline, CDR1 is SGHRS and CDR2 YFSETQ. The CDR3 DNA follows: TGCGCCAGCAGCAGAACCGGGACTAGCGTGGAGACCCAGTACTTC. Translated, it gives CASSRTGTSVETQYF.

V is TRBV5-4 and J is TRBJ2-3; perhaps D is TRBD1 or TRBD2 (5 bases each). Germline CDR1 reads SGHNT; CDR2 reads YYREEE (reference sequence). The CDR3 is made up of 13 amino acids. The V end lost 7 bases, the J end lost 2 bases, and 11 bases lay between the germline ends. The CDR3 is CASGGPDTDTQYF. The CDR3 DNA is TGTGCCAGCGGGGGACCCGACACAGATACGCAGTATTTT.

The chain employs TRBV4-1 and TRBJ2-1, with D unresolved. The CDR3 is 14 residues long. Germline V gene data show CDR1 as MGHRA and CDR2 as YSYEKL. Trimming took off 3 bases at V and 0 bases at J, with 6 bases between the two ends. CDR3 residues: CASSHQSSYNEQFF. CDR3 in DNA: TGCGCCAGCAGCCACCAGAGCTCCTACAATGAGCAGTTCTTC.

V is TRBV3-1 and J is TRBJ2-3, with D perhaps assigned TRBD1 or TRBD2 (7 bases each). The V end lost 4 bases, the J end lost 3 bases, and 17 bases lay between the germline ends. Germline CDR1 LGHDT, CDR2 YNNKEL (reference sequence). The CDR3 length is 16 residues. The CDR3 DNA reads as TGTGCCAGCAGCCGACTACAGGGGAGGGGGACAGATACGCAGTATTTT. This translates into CASSRLQGRGTDTQYF.

CDR3 sequence reads: CAGLRTSSGNTIYF. CDR3 bases: TGTGCCGGACTGAGGACAAGCTCTGGAAACACCATATATTTT. The chain uses TRBV6-1 and TRBJ1-3; D is perhaps TRBD1 (5 bases). Germline V gene lookup returns CDR1 MNHNS and CDR2 SASEGT. Trimming pared 11 bases from V and 0 bases from J, leaving 14 bases between. This CDR3 is built from 14 residues.

This clonotype has a count of ten or more. The chain recombines TRBV15 with TRBJ2-1; D is ambiguous. Per the germline V gene, CDR1 is LNHNV and CDR2 is YYDKDF (reference sequence). The V and J ends lost 0 bases and 0 bases respectively, with 9 bases between them. The CDR3 loop spans 16 amino acids. The CDR3 DNA follows: TGTGCCACCAGCAGAGATATGCTGAGCTCCTACAATGAGCAGTTCTTC. It specifies CATSRDMLSSYNEQFF.

This clonotype was counted ten times or more. The chain combines TRBV6-5 with TRBJ2-4; the D gene is possibly TRBD1 (5 bases). The germline CDR1 and CDR2 sequences are MNHEY and SVGAGI. The CDR3 is 17 residues long. V was clipped by 5 bases and J by 4 bases, with 21 bases between them. The DNA of the CDR3 is TGTGCCAGCAGTAACCACAGGCGGCTGGTGGGGAAAAACATTCAGTACTTC. Its protein is CASSNHRRLVGKNIQYF.

This clonotype was recorded a few times. The J gene is TRBJ2-7, the V gene TRBV2; D not certain. Germline V lookup: CDR1 SNHLY, CDR2 FYNNEI. The CDR3 has 12 amino acids. Trimming took off 10 bases at V and 0 bases at J, with 10 bases between the two ends. The CDR3 bases are TGTGCCAACAACGACGGCTCCTACGAGCAGTACGTC. Translation gives CANNDGSYEQYV.

The rearrangement uses TRBV11-2 and TRBJ2-2, with D perhaps TRBD2 (6 bases). Between the trimmed V and J ends, which lost 1 base and 1 base, there was a span of 13 bases. This CDR3 has 17 amino acids. Looked up from germline, CDR1 is SGHAT and CDR2 is FQNNGV. The CDR3 spells CASSLVDSGRNTGELFF. DNA of the CDR3: TGTGCCAGCAGCTTAGTAGATAGCGGACGGAACACCGGGGAGCTGTTTTTT. Full variable domain (remainder filled in from reference TRBV11-2 and TRBJ2-2): EAGVAQSPRYKIIEKRQSVAFWCNPISGHATLYWYQQILGQGPKLLIQFQNNGVVDDSQLPKDRFSAERLKGVDSTLKIQPAKLEDSAVYLCASSLVDSGRNTGELFFGEGSRLTVL.

The chain couples TRBV7-2 to TRBJ1-6; no clear D. Germline V gives CDR1 SGHTA, CDR2 FQGNSA. CDR3 length: 15 amino acids. The V end was cut by 5 bases, the J end by 6 bases, with 14 bases between. The CDR3 protein is CASSATSPTNSPLHF. The CDR3 nucleotides are TGTGCCAGCAGCGCTACGAGCCCGACTAATTCACCCCTCCACTTT.

This clonotype was found many times. The V gene is TRBV4-3, the J gene TRBJ2-2; either TRBD1 or TRBD2 may supply D (5 bases each). V lost 4 bases and J lost 4, with 25 bases in between. The CDR3 contains 19 residues. Germline loops: CDR1 LGHNA, CDR2 YSLEER. The CDR3 here is CASSRRFSPGREGTGELFF. The CDR3 nucleotides read TGCGCCAGCAGCCGCCGATTTAGCCCGGGACGCGAGGGCACCGGGGAGCTGTTTTTT.

This clonotype was found a few times. J is TRBJ1-1 and V is TRBV6-5; no firm D call. The V gene's germline CDR1 is MNHEY and CDR2 SVGAGI. The V gene lost 0 bases and the J gene lost 0 bases, with 14 bases spanning the gap. This CDR3 region has 17 residues. CDR3 in amino acids: CASSYSSSSDMNTEAFF. The CDR3 DNA sequence: TGTGCCAGCAGTTACTCGAGCTCCTCTGATATGAACACTGAAGCTTTCTTT.

This clonotype has ten or more counts. The V and J genes are TRBV12-3 or TRBV12-4 and TRBJ2-5; 16 positions match TRBD2. The CDR3 extends over 16 amino acids. The J segment lost 2 bases and the V segment lost 6 bases, leaving 3 bases of the junction unmatched. In nucleotides, the CDR3 is TGTGCCAGCAGCTTGGGACTAGCGGGGGGGCAAGAGACCCAGTACTTC. It codes for CASSLGLAGGQETQYF.

This clonotype occurred many times. V gene TRBV4-3 combines with J gene TRBJ2-7; D possibly corresponds to TRBD2 (5 bases). Trimming pared 4 bases from V and 3 bases from J, leaving 13 bases between. Per the germline V gene, CDR1 is LGHNA and CDR2 is YSLEER. The CDR3 covers 14 residues. The CDR3 loop is CASSPQRGGYEQYF. The CDR3 nucleotides are TGCGCCAGCAGCCCCCAGCGAGGAGGCTACGAGCAGTACTTC.

A few counts support this clonotype. The V and J genes are TRBV6-2 or TRBV6-3 and TRBJ2-6; TRBD1 aligns across 10 bases. The CDR3 has 16 residues. The V gene's germline CDR1 is MNHEY and CDR2 SVGEGT. Unmatched junction bases numbered 7, after V lost 8 bases and J lost 3 bases. CDR3 sequence (DNA): TGTGCCAGCGCCGGGACAGGGGCTTATGGGGCCAACGTCCTGACTTTC. This encodes CASAGTGAYGANVLTF.

This clonotype was observed many times. The chain is built from TRBV7-9 and TRBJ2-7, with D possibly being TRBD1 or TRBD2 (5 bases each). Trimming removed 1 base at V and 2 bases at J, with 12 bases between. The length of the CDR3 is 15 residues. Germline loops: CDR1 SEHNR, CDR2 FQNEAQ (reference sequence). CDR3 sequence (DNA): TGTGCCAGCAGCTTAGAGGTTGGGGGAACCTACGAGCAGTACTTC. This gives the protein CASSLEVGGTYEQYF.

This clonotype has at least ten counts. The rearrangement uses TRBV7-2 and TRBJ2-3; no clear D gene. The CDR3 runs 14 residues. Looked up from germline, CDR1 is SGHTA and CDR2 is FQGNSA. V lost 2 bases and J lost 2, with 8 bases in between. The CDR3 loop is CASSLYGPTDTQYF. The CDR3 nucleotides read TGTGCCAGCAGCTTATACGGCCCCACAGATACGCAGTATTTT.